The 11 T cell receptor beta chains below come from one sample, sequenced in a study of blood T cell repertoires in COVID-19. Measured with immunoSEQ multiplex PCR; TCRdb has only the in-frame clones, and not every one. The sample lists 200,000 to 250,000 clones, roughly 84% occurring once. Sequenced material: peripheral blood. The receptor source for this set is a man aged 30-40 years with active or convalescent COVID-19.

V is TRBV7-8 and J is TRBJ1-2, with TRBD1 matching 9 bases. Germline loops: CDR1 SGHVS, CDR2 FQNEAQ. V dropped 4 bases and J dropped 14; count of bases not matched to a gene: 5. The CDR3 extends over 11 amino acids. DNA of the CDR3: TGTGCCAGCAGCTCGACAGGGGGGTGGACCTTC. Translating it yields CASSSTGGWTF.

V gene TRBV18 combines with J gene TRBJ2-5, with TRBD2 matching 10 bases. This CDR3 contains 17 residues. Trimming took 1 base from V and 5 from J; bases not matched to a gene: 10. The V gene's germline CDR1 is KGHSH and CDR2 LQKENI. CDR3 protein: CASSPRSSSGGWETQYF. The CDR3 coding sequence is TGTGCCAGCTCACCACGCTCATCTAGCGGGGGTTGGGAGACCCAGTACTTC. The full variable domain, its missing parts supplied by reference TRBV18 and TRBJ2-5, is NAGVMQNPRHLVRRRGQEARLRCSPMKGHSHVYWYRQLPEEGLKFMVYLQKENIIDESGMPKERFSAEFPKEGPSILRIQQVVRGDSAAYFCASSPRSSSGGWETQYFGPGTRLLVL.

The chain recombines TRBV4-1 with TRBJ2-1, with D hard to call. Per the germline V gene, CDR1 is MGHRA and CDR2 is YSYEKL. V was trimmed by 0 bases and J by 0 bases, leaving 6 bases between them. This CDR3 spans 15 amino acids. CDR3 in amino acids: CASSQDRSSYNEQFF. CDR3 DNA: TGCGCCAGCAGCCAAGACCGGAGCTCCTACAATGAGCAGTTCTTC.

The chain has TRBV7-2 and TRBJ1-2, with D possibly being TRBD1 (5 bases). Germline lookup yields CDR1 SGHTA and CDR2 FQGNSA. Deletions cut 5 bases from V and 8 bases from J, with 15 bases between. This CDR3 region has 13 residues. CDR3 sequence reads: CASSPPGLWGYTF. CDR3 sequence (DNA): TGTGCCAGCAGCCCCCCAGGGCTGTGGGGCTACACCTTC. The variable domain in full, with the rest retrieved from reference TRBV7-2 and TRBJ1-2, is GAGVSQSPSNKVTEKGKDVELRCDPISGHTALYWYRQSLGQGLEFLIYFQGNSAPDKSGLPSDRFSAERTGGSVSTLTIQRTQQEDSAVYLCASSPPGLWGYTFGSGTRLTVV.

The chain links TRBV5-1 to TRBJ2-2; D unresolved. The CDR3 spans 12 residues. Trimming removed 4 bases from V and 3 bases from J, with 4 bases in between. Germline CDR1 is SGHRS and CDR2 is YFSETQ. CDR3 sequence (DNA): TGCGCCAGCAGCCTAGACACCGGGGAGCTGTTTTTT. Protein product: CASSLDTGELFF.

The rearrangement uses TRBV2 and TRBJ2-5; 7 bases fit TRBD1. With 6 bases clipped from V and 5 bases from J, the junction kept 18 bases outside the gene matches. The V gene's germline CDR1 is SNHLY and CDR2 FYNNEI. The length of the CDR3 is 17 residues. As DNA, the CDR3 is TGTGCCAGCAGCCCGACAGGGATCTTTAAAATGATGGAGACCCAGTACTTC. As protein: CASSPTGIFKMMETQYF.

The V gene is TRBV28, the J gene TRBJ2-3; TRBD1 matches 10 bases. CDR3 length: 14 residues. The V gene end was trimmed by 6 bases and the J gene end by 5 bases; junction bases not matched to a gene: 5. The V gene's germline CDR1 is MDHEN and CDR2 SYDVKM. CDR3 protein: CASRDRGQGDTQYF. The CDR3 bases are TGTGCCAGCAGAGACAGGGGGCAGGGAGATACGCAGTATTTT.

This clone was found once. The CDR3 sequence: CASSSEAEAYGYTF. CDR3 bases: TGTGCCAGCAGCTCAGAGGCAGAGGCGTATGGCTACACCTTC. The J gene is TRBJ1-2, the V gene TRBV9, with D uncertain. The CDR3 is 14 residues long. V shed 4 bases and J shed 5 bases, with 15 bases lying between them. CDR1 and CDR2 (germline): SGDLS, YYNGEE.

The chain employs TRBV5-1 and TRBJ2-5, with 7 bases that match TRBD2. This CDR3 region has 14 residues. CDR1 is SGHRS, CDR2 YFSETQ, per germline. The junction had 6 bases not matched to a gene; V was cut back by 2 bases and J by 5 bases. Here the CDR3 DNA reads TGCGCCAGCAGCTTTATAAGCGGGATGGAGACCCAGTACTTC. Protein product: CASSFISGMETQYF.

The V and J genes are TRBV2 and TRBJ1-1; D call uncertain. V shed 7 bases and J shed 3 bases, with 6 bases lying between them. The germline CDR1 and CDR2 sequences are SNHLY and FYNNEI. The CDR3 is 11 amino acids. In DNA, the CDR3 is TGTGCCAGCAAACGGGACACTGAAGCTTTCTTT. Its translation is CASKRDTEAFF.

The V call is TRBV4-2, the J call TRBJ1-3; D not certain. V was pared by 1 base and J by 0 bases, with 7 bases between. The CDR3 has 15 amino acids. Germline lookup yields CDR1 LGHNA and CDR2 YNFKEQ. The CDR3 sequence: CASSQVASSGNTIYF. In DNA form, the CDR3 reads TGTGCCAGCAGCCAAGTTGCGAGCTCTGGAAACACCATATATTTT.